This T cell receptor (beta chain) emerged from a study of cytomegalovirus exposure and HLA in healthy donors. About the study: As an earlier analysis found, about 179 million T cells yielded 117 million unique TCR beta sequences.

In the PCR, 60 Vbeta and 13 Jbeta primers were used. Data came from immunoSEQ multiplex PCR; TCRdb stores just in-frame clones and leaves some out. The data contain about 130,000 clones, more than 60% of them singletons. The CDR3 has 13 residues. V was clipped by 6 bases and J by 3 bases; unmatched bases: 4. Germline CDR1 SEHNR, CDR2 FQNEAQ (reference sequence). This clone was observed once. Sequenced material: PBMCs. The receptor comes from a woman aged 40 to 50 in good health and CMV-seronegative. The chain links TRBV7-9 to TRBJ1-1, with TRBD1 matching 7 bases. CDR3 sequence reads: CASSTGVDTEAFF. The CDR3 region has the DNA TGTGCCAGCAGTACAGGGGTGGACACTGAAGCTTTCTTT.